The 15 T cell receptor beta chains below come from one sample, sequenced in a study of response to subunit inactivated influenza vaccine. Each CDR3 protein gets one entry after TCRdb re-called the RT-PCR reads with MiXCR. The sample carries hundreds of thousands of distinct CDR3 sequences, around 22% recorded once. The material sequenced was PBMCs from blood, taken about 20 months after vaccination. The receptors derive from a man aged 50-75 years who received an inactivated influenza vaccine.

This clonotype has only a few counts. The CDR3: CASSPYRLQPNTGELFF. The CDR3 nucleotides read TGCGCCAGCAGCCCCTACCGGCTTCAACCAAACACCGGGGAGCTGTTTTTT. The chain uses TRBV5-1 and TRBJ2-2; no clear D. The CDR3 consists of 17 residues. Germline values: CDR1 SGHRS, CDR2 YFSETQ. Deletions cut 4 bases from V and 2 bases from J, with 18 bases between.

This clonotype was seen a few times. This sequence joins TRBV5-1 and TRBJ2-7; D is unresolved. Germline CDR1 reads SGHRS; CDR2 reads YFSETQ. This CDR3 has 12 amino acids. The ends were cut back, 7 bases at V and 2 bases at J, with 10 bases in the middle. The CDR3 DNA reads TGCGCCAGCGGCAAGGACCCCTACGAGCAGTACTTC. It encodes CASGKDPYEQYF.

In its sample, this clonotype was seen a few times. The V call is TRBV12-3 or TRBV12-4, the J call TRBJ2-7; TRBD1 agrees at 8 bases. V shed 6 bases, J shed 3 bases, and the junction held 7 bases outside the gene matches. This CDR3 region has 14 residues. Here the CDR3 DNA reads TGTGCCAGCAGGAACGGACAGGGCAGCTACGAGCAGTACTTC. It is translated as CASRNGQGSYEQYF.

V usage is TRBV4-2 and J usage is TRBJ1-3; D unresolved. The CDR3 runs 18 residues. V lost 1 base and J lost 0, with 16 bases in between. Germline CDR1 is LGHNA and CDR2 is YNFKEQ. CDR3 bases: TGTGCCAGCAGCCAAGTCTTTGGCAGGCGAGACTCTGGAAACACCATATATTTT. Translated, it gives CASSQVFGRRDSGNTIYF.

This clonotype was counted between two and nine times. The gene calls are TRBV12-3 or TRBV12-4 and TRBJ1-5; 9 bases agree with TRBD1. The CDR3 loop spans 15 amino acids. V lost 5 bases to trimming and J lost 5 bases; unmatched junction nucleotides: 7. CDR3 residues: CASSPYRGRDQPQHF. In nucleotides, the CDR3 is TGTGCCAGCAGTCCGTACAGGGGGCGGGATCAGCCCCAGCATTTT.

The rearrangement joins TRBV5-1 to TRBJ2-2; TRBD2 agrees at 7 bases. The CDR3 runs 14 residues. Trimming removed 6 bases from V and 2 bases from J; junction bases left unmatched: 4. CDR1 and CDR2 from the germline V gene are SGHRS and YFSETQ. The CDR3 is CASNRAGNTGELFF. As DNA, the CDR3 is TGCGCCAGCAACCGAGCGGGAAACACCGGGGAGCTGTTTTTT.

The J gene is TRBJ1-4, the V gene TRBV6-1; no clear D. Germline CDR1 MNHNS, CDR2 SASEGT. There are 14 residues in the CDR3. V was pared by 5 bases and J by 0 bases, with 7 bases between. CDR3: CASSPYPTNEKLFF. For the CDR3, the DNA is TGTGCCAGCAGTCCCTACCCAACTAATGAAAAACTGTTTTTT.

In its sample, this clonotype was seen a few times. The chain joins TRBV12-3 or TRBV12-4 to TRBJ1-6, with a weak D call TRBD1 (6 bases). Trimming took 3 bases from V and 8 from J, leaving 11 bases between them. This CDR3 spans 14 amino acids. CDR3 residues: CASSFGGRDSPLHF. The CDR3 coding sequence is TGTGCCAGCAGTTTCGGGGGGCGGGATTCACCCCTCCACTTT.

This clonotype came up a few times. The chain joins TRBV9 to TRBJ1-3; no reliable D call. The germline V gene has CDR1 SGDLS and CDR2 YYNGEE. CDR3 length: 15 residues. Trimming stripped 2 bases from V and 0 bases from J, with 9 bases between. CDR3 sequence (DNA): TGTGCCAGCAGCGTTTCCGGTAGCTCTGGAAACACCATATATTTT. It is translated as CASSVSGSSGNTIYF.

The V gene is TRBV11-2, the J gene TRBJ2-2, with D possibly matching TRBD2 (6 bases). Trimming shortened V by 4 bases and J by 9 bases, and 21 bases separated the two germline ends. This CDR3 comprises 16 residues. Germline lookup yields CDR1 SGHAT and CDR2 FQNNGV. The CDR3 loop reads CASSSFKGRSERELFF. In nucleotides, the CDR3 is TGTGCCAGCAGCTCCTTTAAGGGGAGGTCGGAAAGGGAGCTGTTTTTT.

The genes are TRBV21-1 and TRBJ1-5; TRBD1 is the table's D call, not checked against the DNA. TRBV21-1 is designated a pseudogene. This CDR3 region has 17 residues. The CDR3 DNA reads as TGTGCCAGCATCTGGGGGGCAGACAATTATAGCAATCAGCCCCAGCATTTT. Its protein is CASIWGADNYSNQPQHF.

CDR3 sequence reads: CASSARLAGRNEQYF. CDR3 DNA sequence: TGTGCCAGCAGTGCCCGACTAGCGGGTAGAAACGAGCAGTACTTC. The J gene is TRBJ2-7, the V gene TRBV6-1; 10 nucleotides match TRBD2. This CDR3 contains 15 residues. The germline gives CDR1 MNHNS, CDR2 SASEGT. Trimming removed 4 bases from V and 5 bases from J; junction bases left unmatched: 8.

This clonotype was counted a few times. V is TRBV11-2 and J is TRBJ1-2; 8 bases fit TRBD1. V lost 0 bases to trimming and J lost 0 bases; unmatched junction nucleotides: 9. The germline CDR1 and CDR2 sequences are SGHAT and FQNNGV. The length of the CDR3 is 18 residues. The CDR3, as DNA: TGTGCCAGCAGCTTAGACCCAAATCAGGGGGCATCTAACTATGGCTACACCTTC. It yields the protein CASSLDPNQGASNYGYTF.

This chain connects TRBV28 to TRBJ1-4; maybe TRBD1 (5 bases). Per the germline V gene, CDR1 is MDHEN and CDR2 is SYDVKM. The germline V and J ends were trimmed by 6 bases and 10 bases, with 24 bases remaining between them. The CDR3 is 16 residues long. The CDR3 here is CASSPAPGRGIRKLFF. CDR3 nucleotides: TGTGCCAGCAGCCCTGCCCCGGGTAGGGGAATAAGAAAACTGTTTTTT.

V usage is TRBV29-1 and J usage is TRBJ2-1; TRBD2 matches 9 bases. CDR3 length: 14 amino acids. The germline V gene encodes CDR1 SQVTM and CDR2 ANQGSEA. The V segment lost 8 bases and the J segment 6 bases; nucleotides outside the gene matches: 11. CDR3 coding DNA: TGCAGCTCGCCGGGACTAGCAAGTCGCAATGAGCAGTTCTTC. It yields the protein CSSPGLASRNEQFF.